These 16 T cell receptor beta chains originate from one sample sequenced in a study of T cell repertoires in cytomegalovirus infection. TCRdb re-derived calls from the reads in MiXCR, one entry per CDR3 protein. The table lists 150,000 to 200,000 distinct CDR3 sequences, approximately 28% of them singletons. The source material was PBMCs. These TCRs come from a human donor in good health (CMV status not recorded). Some clones in this sample may be carry-over from other donors' samples.

The V and J genes are TRBV29-1 and TRBJ2-7; D is uncertain. Per germline, CDR1 SQVTM and CDR2 ANQGSEA. This CDR3 has 11 residues. The V end was cut by 7 bases, the J end by 6 bases, with 13 bases between. The CDR3 DNA sequence: TGCAGCGGGACGGAAAGAGGCGAGCAGTACTTC. Protein: CSGTERGEQYF.

The chain uses TRBV7-2 and TRBJ2-2, with no clear D. Germline CDR1 reads SGHTA; CDR2 reads FQGNSA. V lost 4 bases, J lost 4 bases, and 10 bases lay in between. CDR3 size: 14 residues. CDR3 nucleotides: TGTGCCAGCAGCTCATCGACCCTCACCGGGGAGCTGTTTTTT. It codes for CASSSSTLTGELFF.

The CDR3 DNA is TGTGCCAGCAGGAAAGGGACTAGTCGGACAGATACGCAGTATTTT. Translating gives CASRKGTSRTDTQYF. This chain uses TRBV6-2 or TRBV6-3 with TRBJ2-3; TRBD2 aligns across 8 bases. V shed 6 bases, J shed 3 bases, and the junction held 8 bases outside the gene matches. The CDR3 consists of 15 residues. Germline values: CDR1 MNHEY, CDR2 SVGEGT.

This clonotype was picked up a small number of times. J is TRBJ2-5 and V is TRBV2; unclear D gene. The CDR3 totals 14 residues. Germline V gene lookup returns CDR1 SNHLY and CDR2 FYNNEI. The V end lost 1 base, the J end lost 0 bases, and 6 bases lay between the germline ends. DNA for the CDR3: TGTGCCAGCAGTGAAGAACGGGACCAAGAGACCCAGTACTTC. Translation: CASSEERDQETQYF.

This clonotype has a handful of counts. This sequence joins TRBV19 and TRBJ1-5; D is ambiguous. The CDR3 is 13 residues long. Germline V CDR1 and CDR2: LNHDA, SQIVND (reference sequence). Trimming removed 6 bases from V and 6 bases from J, with 12 bases in between. DNA for the CDR3: TGTGCCAGTAGCGGCGAGAGGGCTCAGCCCCAGCATTTT. It yields the protein CASSGERAQPQHF.

The CDR3 region is CASTGDMNTEAFF. CDR3 in DNA: TGTGCCAGTACCGGGGACATGAACACTGAAGCTTTCTTT. V usage is TRBV19 and J usage is TRBJ1-1; the D gene is possibly TRBD1 (6 bases). The CDR3 runs 13 residues. Germline V gives CDR1 LNHDA, CDR2 SQIVND (reference sequence). V was pared by 7 bases and J by 0 bases, with 9 bases between.

This clonotype has more than one count but fewer than ten. The chain links TRBV19 to TRBJ1-2; the D gene is possibly TRBD1 (5 bases). The germline V gene encodes CDR1 LNHDA and CDR2 SQIVND (reference sequence). CDR3 length: 15 residues. Trimming left V 2 bases short and J 5 bases short, with 15 bases between. The CDR3 nucleotides are TGTGCCAGTAGTATATGGAACCTAGAGGGGTATGGCTACACCTTC. It yields the protein CASSIWNLEGYGYTF.

This clonotype has only a few counts. At one boundary the junction diverges from the germline segment, which might be a read error. The genes are TRBV20-1 and TRBJ1-1, with D perhaps matching TRBD1 (6 bases). The CDR3 totals 9 residues. The germline V gene has CDR1 DFQATT and CDR2 SNEGSKA (reference sequence). The CDR3 nucleotides are TGCAGGATCGCCAGACAGGCCACTTTT. Translated: CRIARQATF.

In its sample, this clonotype was seen a few times. The J gene is TRBJ2-1, the V gene TRBV7-9, with 8 nucleotides matching TRBD2. Germline values: CDR1 SEHNR, CDR2 FQNEAQ (reference sequence). This CDR3 spans 13 amino acids. The ends lost 4 bases at V and 7 bases at J; junction bases unmatched: 3. The CDR3 loop reads CASSSGGANEQFF. In DNA, the CDR3 is TGTGCCAGCAGCTCCGGGGGGGCGAATGAGCAGTTCTTC.

The gene calls are TRBV12-5 and TRBJ1-6, with a tentative D call TRBD1 (6 bases). In germline, CDR1 is LGHNT, CDR2 FRNRAP. This CDR3 comprises 13 residues. Trimming removed 6 bases at V and 9 bases at J, with 12 bases between. CDR3 in DNA: TGTGCTAGTGGCCGGGACACGGGTTCACCCCTCCACTTT. Translation: CASGRDTGSPLHF.

This clonotype was recorded once. V gene TRBV5-8 combines with J gene TRBJ2-7; D is perhaps TRBD1 (5 bases). V lost 2 bases, J lost 2 bases, and 17 bases lay in between. The germline V gene encodes CDR1 SGHTS and CDR2 YDEGEE. The CDR3 sequence is 16 residues long. The CDR3 nucleotides read TGTGCCAGCAGCTTCCCGCAGGGTTTTCTCGCCTACGAGCAGTACTTC. Protein: CASSFPQGFLAYEQYF.

CDR3 nucleotides: TGCAGCGTTGCGGTTCTAGCGGGTTTCGAGCAGTACTTC. As protein: CSVAVLAGFEQYF. This chain connects TRBV29-1 to TRBJ2-7, with 8 bases lining up with TRBD2. The length of the CDR3 is 13 residues. After removal of 4 bases from V and 6 bases from J, the junction contained 8 bases not matched to a gene. Germline V CDR1 and CDR2: SQVTM, ANQGSEA.

J is TRBJ1-2 and V is TRBV5-5, with unresolved D. The CDR3 is 15 residues long. Trimming left V 0 bases short and J 3 bases short, with 12 bases between. Per the germline V gene, CDR1 is SGHKS and CDR2 is YYEKEE (reference sequence). Here the CDR3 reads CASSLEAGAYYGYTF. CDR3 nucleotide sequence: TGTGCCAGCAGCTTGGAGGCCGGAGCATACTATGGCTACACCTTC.

This clonotype was found once. The junction shows a germline mismatch at one end, possibly a read error. J is TRBJ1-5 and V is TRBV4-1; possible D gene TRBD1, 5 bases. Germline CDR1 and CDR2: MGHRA and YSYEKL. CDR3 length: 16 residues. The CDR3 bases are TGTGCCAGCAGCCATACCCAGGGCACGGGCAATCAGCCCCAGCATTTT. Translated, it gives CASSHTQGTGNQPQHF.

V and J are TRBV5-1 and TRBJ1-1; D gene uncertain. Germline V lookup: CDR1 SGHRS, CDR2 YFSETQ. V lost 2 bases to trimming and J lost 5 bases, with 16 bases between them. The CDR3 totals 15 residues. The CDR3 is CASSLVSTRSTEAFF. CDR3 in DNA: TGCGCCAGCAGCTTAGTCAGTACCCGAAGTACTGAAGCTTTCTTT.

The rearrangement links TRBV5-1 to TRBJ2-4, with D uncertain. V dropped 1 base and J dropped 6 bases, with 8 bases sitting between them. The CDR3 loop spans 13 amino acids. Germline V gene sequence: CDR1 SGHRS, CDR2 YFSETQ. The CDR3 reads CASSLSVGNIQYF. As DNA, the CDR3 is TGCGCCAGCAGCTTGTCAGTTGGAAACATTCAGTACTTC.